This TCR beta chain originates from a study of blood T cells in healthy people across ages (dated by TCRdb to 2013 to 2016). With respect to the entire study: In model experiments, template switching captured roughly one uniquely barcoded TCR beta cDNA molecule for every two T cells. Four age groups were formed from the donors: young (average around 15 years), middle-aged (just under 40), aged (approximately 60) and long-lived (less than 85). Using deep sequencing normalized with unique cDNA molecular identifiers, the study measured how TCR beta repertoire diversity changes with age. To avoid experimental bias, donors of different ages were spread randomly across the sequencing lanes. Two additional independent replicas of 1 million unique cDNA reads from the same blood draw were analyzed for two donors (one aged 18 to 29 and one aged 80 or older). What the study reported, not specific to this receptor: Estimates of total diversity based on one million sequenced T cells were considered lower bounds and underestimates. Conclusive comparison of naive and antigen-experienced compartments was prevented by the profiling of bulk unsorted PBMCs. The CMV infection status of donors was not known, potentially confounding age-related changes in expanded clonotypes. Observed TCR beta diversity per million T cells fell roughly linearly with age, and a significant reduction was already apparent by age around 40. Compared with the aged group, more naive CD4+ T cells, fewer expanded clones and increased TCR diversity were shown by the long-lived group, suggesting age selection. A strong correlation was found between observed TCR beta diversity and the percentage of naive T cells measured by flow cytometry.

Of note for this clonotype: The antigen it recognizes is unknown. Qualities for individual bases were not recorded, and no much larger clone is one base off.

The germline ends are 13 bases apart after V is trimmed by 4 bases and J by 4 bases. CDR1 SNHLY and CDR2 FYNNEI are derived from the germline V gene. Taken from cysteine to phenylalanine, the CDR3 has 14 residues. The sequence is cut down to CDR3 DNA, 42 bases in frame from base 1. The approximately 40 donors, aged about 6 to 95 years, were systemically healthy Caucasian individuals from Russia. Roughly 9.5 milliliters of peripheral blood were drawn from each donor into EDTA-treated Vacutainer tubes. PBMCs were isolated by Ficoll-Paque density-gradient centrifugation, with at least 7 million obtained per sample. Trizol reagent was used to extract total RNA from the PBMCs, yielding at least 6 micrograms per sample. For every donor, flow cytometry on a PBMC aliquot measured the percentage of naive CD45RAhigh/CD27high T cells. The library relied on 5' RACE. The data were produced on an Illumina HiSeq 2500. A second roughly 7 to 11 cycle PCR used a sample-barcoded 5' primer and a J-beta primer mix. A template-switch 5' adaptor carrying 12 random nucleotides introduced a unique molecular identifier onto each TCR beta cDNA molecule. At least 2.5 million CDR3-containing paired-end reads were obtained from each sample. All of the RNA was converted into first-strand cDNA using the Mint cDNA synthesis kit, with a TRBC-specific oligonucleotide serving as the primer. All cDNA was treated with uracil-DNA glycosylase and then went through a first 18-cycle PCR with the universal primers M1SS and BC2_uni_R. The original methods were these. For normalization, 1 million high-quality reads, each with a distinct molecular identifier, were randomly selected from each sample. Reads sharing molecular identifiers were discarded rather than binned into consensus sequences. MiTCR, set to a Q25 quality threshold and the strictest error-elimination algorithm, was used for CDR3 identification, clonotype clustering and error correction. A nonparametric unseen species model with Euler transformation was used to estimate lower-bound total TCR beta diversity. Clones were called with MiXCR by TCRdb after fastp trimmed the public reads at Q25, and only in-frame beta chains were retained. One record per CDR3 amino acid sequence lists the most common genes and DNA. The V and J calls shown here were made by TCRdb, not taken from the authors' results. Across this sample there are more than 1,400,000 distinct CDR3 sequences, with roughly 40% seen only once. The ten largest clonotypes hold around 8% of the sample.

Rearrangement joined TRBV2 to TRBJ1-2; the D region possibly corresponds to TRBD1 (6 bases align). Material: blood. This sequence was found in a woman aged 18-29 years in good health. CDR3 protein: CASSGQASGYGYTF. The DNA reads as follows: TGTGCCAGCAGTGGACAGGCGTCAGGCTATGGCTACACCTTC.